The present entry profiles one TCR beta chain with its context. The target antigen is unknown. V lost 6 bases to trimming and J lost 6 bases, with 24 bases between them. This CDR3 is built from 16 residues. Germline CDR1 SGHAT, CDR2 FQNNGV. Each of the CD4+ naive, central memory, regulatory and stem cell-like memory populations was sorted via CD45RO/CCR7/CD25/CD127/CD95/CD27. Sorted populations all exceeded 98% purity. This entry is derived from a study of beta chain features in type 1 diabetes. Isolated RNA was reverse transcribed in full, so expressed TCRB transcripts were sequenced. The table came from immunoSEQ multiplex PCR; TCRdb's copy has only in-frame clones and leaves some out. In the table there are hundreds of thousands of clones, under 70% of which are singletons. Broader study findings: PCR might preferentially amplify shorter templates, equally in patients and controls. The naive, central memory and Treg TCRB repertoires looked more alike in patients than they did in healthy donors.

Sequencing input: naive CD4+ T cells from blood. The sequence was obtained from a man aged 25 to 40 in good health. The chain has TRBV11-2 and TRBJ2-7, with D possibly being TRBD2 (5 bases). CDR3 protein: CASSLLWTGTTGEQYF. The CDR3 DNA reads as TGTGCCAGCAGTTTACTCTGGACGGGAACTACCGGCGAGCAGTACTTC.